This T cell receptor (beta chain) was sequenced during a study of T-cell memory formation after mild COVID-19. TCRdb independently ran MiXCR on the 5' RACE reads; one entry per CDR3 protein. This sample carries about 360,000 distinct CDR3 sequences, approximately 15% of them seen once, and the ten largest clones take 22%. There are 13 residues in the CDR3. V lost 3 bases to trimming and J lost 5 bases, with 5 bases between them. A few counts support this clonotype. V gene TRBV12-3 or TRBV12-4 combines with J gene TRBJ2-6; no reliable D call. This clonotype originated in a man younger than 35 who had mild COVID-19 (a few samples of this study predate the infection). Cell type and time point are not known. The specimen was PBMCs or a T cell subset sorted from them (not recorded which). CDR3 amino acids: CASSLGRANVLTF. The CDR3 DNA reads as TGTGCCAGCAGTTTGGGGAGGGCCAACGTCCTGACTTTC.